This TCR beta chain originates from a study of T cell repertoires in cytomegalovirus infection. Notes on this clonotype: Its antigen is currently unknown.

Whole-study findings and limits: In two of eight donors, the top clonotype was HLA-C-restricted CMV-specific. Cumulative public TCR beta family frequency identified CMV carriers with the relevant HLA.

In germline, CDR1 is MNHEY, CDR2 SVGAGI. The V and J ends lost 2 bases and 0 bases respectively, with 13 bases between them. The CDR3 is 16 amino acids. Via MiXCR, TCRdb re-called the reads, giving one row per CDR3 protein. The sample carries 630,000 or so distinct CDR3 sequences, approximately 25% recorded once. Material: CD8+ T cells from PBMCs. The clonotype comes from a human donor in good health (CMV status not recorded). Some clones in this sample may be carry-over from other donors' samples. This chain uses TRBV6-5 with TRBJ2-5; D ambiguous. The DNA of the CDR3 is TGTGCCAGCAGTTACGAGCAGGAGATGTACCAAGAGACCCAGTACTTC. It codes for CASSYEQEMYQETQYF.